A selection of T cell receptor beta chains follows, all from one sample in a study of OX40 agonist ivuxolimab in advanced cancers. TCRdb keeps only in-frame clones here, not all; method: immunoSEQ multiplex PCR. Of 55,000 to 70,000 clones in the sample, around 90% are singletons; the top ten hold around 1%. Sample: CD4+ or CD8+ T cells sorted from blood, taken in a trial of the OX40 agonist ivuxolimab. These receptors originate from an adult with an advanced solid tumor such as melanoma, head and neck, liver or kidney cancer. Each CDR3 is given with its conserved first and last residue. The order of the fields is D gene, V gene, clone size, J gene, CDR3 DNA, CDR3 protein. A D gene is named only where the DNA matches it firmly. Not every row has a clone size; where given, it reads once, few, many or a size class.

>NA|TRBV4-1|few|TRBJ1-1
TGCGCCAGCAGCCCGAAGCTGGAATTAAGGGTGAACACTGAAGCTTTCTTT
CASSPKLELRVNTEAFF
>NA|TRBV30|NA|TRBJ1-3
TGTGCCTGGAGCCCCGGAAACACCATATATTTT
CAWSPGNTIYF
>NA|TRBV2|once|TRBJ1-2
TGTGCCAGCAGACTCACTCCGAGGGGGAACTATGGCTACACCTTC
CASRLTPRGNYGYTF
>NA|TRBV7-5|NA|TRBJ1-2
TGTGTCAGAACTACATCTCGACAGGTTCCGTACTATGGCTACACCTTC
CVRTTSRQVPYYGYTF
>NA|TRBV5-5|NA|TRBJ2-5
TGTGCCAGCAGCTTGGCCGGGAATAGGGGAGAGACCCAGTACTTC
CASSLAGNRGETQYF
>NA|TRBV6-5|NA|TRBJ1-5
TGTGCCAGCAGTTTTACAGGGAATAGCAATCAGCCCCAGCATTTT
CASSFTGNSNQPQHF
>NA|TRBV19|once|TRBJ1-1
TGTGCCAGTACTAAAGGACAGACGAACACTGAAGCTTTCTTT
CASTKGQTNTEAFF
>NA|TRBV30|NA|TRBJ1-1
TGTGCCTGGAGTGTAACGGGGGGCTACACTGAAGCTTTCTTT
CAWSVTGGYTEAFF
>TRBD1|TRBV5-1|NA|TRBJ1-1
TGCGCCAGCAGCTCTGGACACAGGGGAGGAGACACTGAAGCTTTCTTT
CASSSGHRGGDTEAFF
>TRBD1|TRBV19|NA|TRBJ1-1
TGTGCCAGTAGTCCGCGGGCAGGGGGGACTGAAGCTTTCTTT
CASSPRAGGTEAFF
>NA|TRBV28|NA|TRBJ1-2
TGTGCCAGCCGGGAGGGGAGGCGAATTAACTATGGCTACACCTTC
CASREGRRINYGYTF
>NA|TRBV18|few|TRBJ1-1
TGTGCCAGCTCACGGTCACGGACAGCACAAAACACTGAAGCTTTCTTT
CASSRSRTAQNTEAFF
>NA|TRBV5-1|NA|TRBJ1-1
TGCGCCAGCAGCTCAGTGGGCTTCCCCACTGAAGCTTTCTTT
CASSSVGFPTEAFF
>NA|TRBV21-1|NA|TRBJ2-1
TGTGCCAGCAGCCCGCGGGGGGGCACCTACAATGAGCAGTTCTTC
CASSPRGGTYNEQFF
>TRBD2|TRBV7-2|NA|TRBJ2-1
TGTGCCAGCAGTTCGACTAGCGGACAATACAATGAGCAGTTCTTC
CASSSTSGQYNEQFF
>TRBD2|TRBV5-1|NA|TRBJ2-2
TGCGCCAGCAGCTTGTCTTCTAGCGGCGGGGAGCTGTTTTTT
CASSLSSSGGELFF
>NA|TRBV9|once|TRBJ2-7
TGTGCCAGCAGCCCGGGATCAGGCACCTACTACGAGCAGTACTTC
CASSPGSGTYYEQYF
>TRBD2|TRBV7-6|NA|TRBJ2-2
TGTGCCAGCAGCTCTCATACCTCTAGCGGGGGGGCTGGCACCGGGGAGCTGTTTTTT
CASSSHTSSGGAGTGELFF
>NA|TRBV18|NA|TRBJ1-5
TGTGCCAGCTCACCGCAGGGTAGCAATCAGCCCCAGCATTTT
CASSPQGSNQPQHF
>NA|TRBV4-1|NA|TRBJ2-3
TGCGCCAGCAGCCACGAGAGACAAGAAACAGATACGCAGTATTTT
CASSHERQETDTQYF
>TRBD1|TRBV5-6|NA|TRBJ1-1
TGTGCCAGCAGCGGACAGGGGGGTCTGAACACTGAAGCTTTCTTT
CASSGQGGLNTEAFF
>NA|TRBV30|NA|TRBJ1-2
TGTGCCTGGAGTGTACCCCCGGGCAGGGCGACGCTCTATGGCTACACCTTC
CAWSVPPGRATLYGYTF
>NA|TRBV6-5|NA|TRBJ1-4
TGTGCCGCTGCTAGGGGGAGGGCAGAAAAACTGTTTTTT
CAAARGRAEKLFF
>NA|TRBV7-2|NA|TRBJ2-2
TGTGCCAGCAGCTCTTGGTCGAACACCGGGGAGCTGTTTTTT
CASSSWSNTGELFF
>TRBD1|TRBV10-2|few|TRBJ2-1
TGCGCCAGCAGTGACCCGACAGGGGAGCAGTTCTTC
CASSDPTGEQFF
>NA|TRBV7-6|NA|TRBJ1-2
TGTGCCAGCAGGGAATCAGGGAGTCATGGCTACACCTTC
CASRESGSHGYTF